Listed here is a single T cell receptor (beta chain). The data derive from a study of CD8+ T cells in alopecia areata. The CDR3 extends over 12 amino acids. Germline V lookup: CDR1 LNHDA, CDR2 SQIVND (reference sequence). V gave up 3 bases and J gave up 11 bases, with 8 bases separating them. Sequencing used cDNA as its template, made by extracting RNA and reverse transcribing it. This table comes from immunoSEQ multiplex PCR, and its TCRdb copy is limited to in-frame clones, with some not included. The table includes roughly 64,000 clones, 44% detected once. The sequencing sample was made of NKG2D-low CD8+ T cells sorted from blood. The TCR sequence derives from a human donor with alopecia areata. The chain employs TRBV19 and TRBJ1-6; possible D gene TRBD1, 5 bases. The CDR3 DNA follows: TGTGCCAGTAGTATTGGGGGGACACCCCTCCACTTT. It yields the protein CASSIGGTPLHF.